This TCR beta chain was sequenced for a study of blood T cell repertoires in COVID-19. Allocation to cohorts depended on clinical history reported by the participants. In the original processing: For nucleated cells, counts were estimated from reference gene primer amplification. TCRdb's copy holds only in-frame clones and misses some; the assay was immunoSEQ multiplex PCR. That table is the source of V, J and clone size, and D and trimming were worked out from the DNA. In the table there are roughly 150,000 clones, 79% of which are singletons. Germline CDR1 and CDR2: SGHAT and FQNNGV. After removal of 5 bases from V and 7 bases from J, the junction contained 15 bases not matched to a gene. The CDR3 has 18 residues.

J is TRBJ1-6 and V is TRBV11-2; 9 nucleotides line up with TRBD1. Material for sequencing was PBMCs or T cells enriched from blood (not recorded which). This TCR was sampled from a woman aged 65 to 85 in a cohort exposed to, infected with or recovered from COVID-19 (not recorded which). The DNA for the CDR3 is TGTGCCAGCAGCCAAGGAAAGTACGGGACAGGGCGAAATTCACCCCTCCACTTT. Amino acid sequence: CASSQGKYGTGRNSPLHF.